Listed below are T cell receptor beta chains from one sample, sequenced in a study of blood T cell repertoires in COVID-19. Produced via immunoSEQ multiplex PCR; TCRdb's table is partial and in-frame only. This table has about 220,000 clones, around 89% appearing once. Sequenced: PBMCs or T cells enriched from blood (not recorded which). These TCRs come from a man aged 25-45 years who had been exposed to COVID-19. CDR3s include the opening cysteine and the closing phenylalanine or tryptophan. The D gene is left open where the match is weak. The size of a clone is reported for some rows only, either as once, few or many, or as a class for expanded clones.

clone_size: .
j_call: TRBJ1-1
v_call: TRBV12-3/TRBV12-4
d_call: TRBD1
cdr3_aa: CASQRQGDTEAFF
cdr3_nt: TGTGCCAGCCAAAGACAGGGAGACACTGAAGCTTTCTTT

clone_size: .
j_call: TRBJ1-2
v_call: TRBV3-1/TRBV3-2
d_call: TRBD1
cdr3_aa: CASSLLLQGARGYTF
cdr3_nt: TGTGCCAGCAGCCTACTCCTACAGGGGGCGAGGGGCTACACCTTC

clone_size: few
j_call: TRBJ2-4
v_call: TRBV19
d_call: TRBD1
cdr3_aa: CASSTRDSTKNIQYF
cdr3_nt: TGTGCCAGTAGTACCCGGGACAGTACCAAAAACATTCAGTACTTC

clone_size: .
j_call: TRBJ1-2
v_call: TRBV19
d_call: .
cdr3_aa: CASSIGTGPYGYTF
cdr3_nt: TGTGCCAGTAGTATAGGTACAGGACCTTATGGCTACACCTTC

clone_size: .
j_call: TRBJ2-3
v_call: TRBV6-5
d_call: TRBD1
cdr3_aa: CASGSRTGSTDTQYF
cdr3_nt: TGTGCCAGCGGAAGCCGGACAGGGAGCACAGATACGCAGTATTTT

clone_size: .
j_call: TRBJ1-2
v_call: TRBV9
d_call: .
cdr3_aa: CASSVGGVNYGYTF
cdr3_nt: TGTGCCAGCAGCGTAGGGGGAGTAAACTATGGCTACACCTTC

clone_size: .
j_call: TRBJ1-4
v_call: TRBV7-6
d_call: .
cdr3_aa: CASSLGSGTNEKLFF
cdr3_nt: TGTGCCAGCAGCTTAGGGTCAGGAACTAATGAAAAACTGTTTTTT

clone_size: .
j_call: TRBJ2-3
v_call: TRBV6-5
d_call: .
cdr3_aa: CASSYSAGEFTDTQYF
cdr3_nt: TGTGCCAGCAGTTACTCAGCAGGGGAGTTCACAGATACGCAGTATTTT

clone_size: .
j_call: TRBJ2-6
v_call: TRBV7-2
d_call: .
cdr3_aa: CASSETGANVLTF
cdr3_nt: TGTGCCAGCAGCGAGACTGGGGCCAACGTCCTGACTTTC

clone_size: .
j_call: TRBJ1-6
v_call: TRBV12-3/TRBV12-4
d_call: TRBD1
cdr3_aa: CASTRDRGSPLHF
cdr3_nt: TGTGCCAGCACCCGGGACAGGGGATCACCCCTCCACTTT

clone_size: once
j_call: TRBJ2-5
v_call: TRBV2
d_call: TRBD2
cdr3_aa: CASIPGTSGETQYF
cdr3_nt: TGTGCCAGCATCCCCGGGACTAGCGGGGAGACCCAGTACTTC

clone_size: .
j_call: TRBJ2-7
v_call: TRBV14
d_call: TRBD2
cdr3_aa: CASSPTGRGGLYEQYF
cdr3_nt: TGTGCCAGCAGCCCCACCGGGCGGGGGGGCCTCTACGAGCAGTACTTC

clone_size: few
j_call: TRBJ1-2
v_call: TRBV19
d_call: TRBD1
cdr3_aa: CASSTGQGALGYTF
cdr3_nt: TGTGCCAGTAGTACTGGACAGGGGGCGCTTGGCTACACCTTC

clone_size: .
j_call: TRBJ1-2
v_call: TRBV6-1
d_call: .
cdr3_aa: CASSDRSRVGGYTF
cdr3_nt: TGTGCCAGCAGTGATAGGTCCAGGGTAGGCGGCTACACCTTC

clone_size: .
j_call: TRBJ2-7
v_call: TRBV3-1/TRBV3-2
d_call: .
cdr3_aa: CASSQDWAQSYEQYF
cdr3_nt: TGTGCCAGCAGCCAAGATTGGGCTCAATCCTACGAGCAGTACTTC